The table lists the clone carrying this TCR beta chain with a few counts. Original methodology: With a range of 23,224 to 690,600, the median per sample was about 87,000 TCRs. TCRdb fed the RACE reads into MiXCR, producing one record per CDR3 protein. The V and J calls come from TCRdb's annotation, not from the publication. The data hold roughly 90,000 distinct CDR3 sequences, with roughly 8.8% observed a single time. This specimen comes from a study of human T cells and chemical hapten exposure. About the study: Sensitization involved placing 2% DPC onto a 2 cm by 2 cm region of upper inner arm skin.

This CDR3 comprises 12 residues. Germline V gives CDR1 DFQATT, CDR2 SNEGSKA (reference sequence). Time point here: pre-sensitization, week 0. Treatment noted: therapeutic diphenylcyclopropenone sensitization with weekly scalp DPC. V usage is TRBV20-1 and J usage is TRBJ2-7; D may be TRBD1 or TRBD2 (6 bases each). The TCR was taken from a woman between 40 and 55 years old with alopecia areata. Some clones in this sample may be carry-over from other donors' samples. The specimen comprised whole blood, sampled in connection with sensitization to the hapten diphenylcyclopropenone (DPC). The CDR3 DNA sequence: TGCGCCGCCCTGAGGGGGGAAGGCGAGCAGTACTTC. Translating it yields CAALRGEGEQYF.